One sample yielded the 9 T cell receptor beta chains listed below, sequenced in a study of technical replicates of blood from a handful of donors. Clones were read by immunoSEQ multiplex PCR, and TCRdb kept only the in-frame ones, dropping some. Among 60,000 or so clones listed, roughly 89% were seen once. Sequencing was carried out using PBMCs. The receptors here all came from a human donor in good health. Some clones in this sample may be carry-over from other donors' samples.

The V gene is TRBV6-5, the J gene TRBJ1-1; the D is unclear. This CDR3 comprises 14 residues. The germline V gene encodes CDR1 MNHEY and CDR2 SVGAGI. The ends were cut back, 6 bases at V and 0 bases at J, with 11 bases in the middle. CDR3 bases: TGTGCCAGCAGCCGACTTGGTTTGAACACTGAAGCTTTCTTT. Translation gives CASSRLGLNTEAFF.

This clone was observed a handful of times. This chain links TRBV28 with TRBJ1-4; possible D gene TRBD1, 6 bases. Trimming stripped 4 bases from V and 8 bases from J, with 14 bases between. This CDR3 has 14 residues. CDR1 is MDHEN and CDR2 is SYDVKM in the germline V gene. The CDR3 nucleotides read TGTGCCAGCAGTTGGACCGGGACAAGGGAAAAACTGTTTTTT. This encodes CASSWTGTREKLFF.

This clone occurred once. The V and J genes are TRBV11-3 and TRBJ2-7; possibly TRBD2 for D (6 bases). CDR1 is SGHNT, CDR2 YENEEA, per germline. This CDR3 contains 15 residues. The germline V and J ends were trimmed by 5 bases and 0 bases, with 14 bases remaining between them. The CDR3 DNA follows: TGTGCCAGCAGCCACCTGGACGGGAGCTCCTACGAGCAGTACTTC. Protein product: CASSHLDGSSYEQYF. Drawing the rest from reference TRBV11-3 and TRBJ2-7, the complete variable domain is EAGVVQSPRYKIIEKKQPVAFWCNPISGHNTLYWYLQNLGQGPELLIRYENEEAVDDSQLPKDRFSAERLKGVDSTLKIQPAELGDSAVYLCASSHLDGSSYEQYFGPGTRLTVT.

The gene calls are TRBV14 and TRBJ2-1, with D tentatively TRBD1 (5 bases). Trimming shortened V by 4 bases and J by 13 bases, and 14 bases separated the two germline ends. The germline V gene encodes CDR1 SGHDN and CDR2 FVKESK. CDR3 size: 12 residues. The CDR3 protein is CASSPTGPLQFF. The CDR3 coding sequence is TGTGCCAGCAGCCCAACAGGTCCTCTTCAGTTCTTC.

The rearrangement joins TRBV7-9 to TRBJ2-1; TRBD2 is a possible D gene (6 bases). CDR1 and CDR2 from the germline V gene are SEHNR and FQNEAQ (reference sequence). The V end lost 5 bases, the J end lost 5 bases, and 16 bases lay between the germline ends. The CDR3 loop spans 15 amino acids. In DNA, the CDR3 is TGTGCCAGCAGCCCGGGACTGCCCCGGGACAATGAGCAGTTCTTC. It translates to CASSPGLPRDNEQFF.

The V and J genes are TRBV7-3 and TRBJ2-1; TRBD2 matches at 7 bases. The V segment lost 3 bases and the J segment 8 bases; nucleotides outside the gene matches: 7. Germline loops: CDR1 SGHTA, CDR2 FQGTGA. CDR3 length equals 14 residues. The CDR3 reads CASSFGAGVYEQFF. DNA for the CDR3: TGTGCCAGCAGCTTTGGGGCGGGAGTATATGAGCAGTTCTTC.

The rearrangement uses TRBV2 and TRBJ1-2; possible D gene TRBD1, 6 bases. The CDR3 runs 13 residues. Trimming took 6 bases from V and 2 from J, leaving 10 bases between them. Germline lookup yields CDR1 SNHLY and CDR2 FYNNEI. CDR3: CASSGDRNYGYTF. CDR3 sequence (DNA): TGTGCCAGCAGCGGAGACAGGAACTATGGCTACACCTTC.

The CDR3 region is CSVRTGGGNTEAFF. In nucleotides, the CDR3 is TGCAGCGTTCGAACAGGGGGTGGGAACACTGAAGCTTTCTTT. The genes are TRBV29-1 and TRBJ1-1; 8 nucleotides match TRBD1. With 5 bases clipped from V and 1 base from J, the junction kept 6 bases outside the gene matches. The CDR3 contains 14 residues. Germline lookup yields CDR1 SQVTM and CDR2 ANQGSEA.

This clone was found a few times. The rearrangement links TRBV29-1 to TRBJ1-1; unclear D gene. Germline loops: CDR1 SQVTM, CDR2 ANQGSEA. V was cut by 5 bases and J by 1 base, with 17 bases left in between. The CDR3 runs 15 residues. The CDR3 here is CSVLEDGGPNTEAFF. The CDR3 region has the DNA TGCAGCGTTTTGGAAGACGGTGGGCCGAACACTGAAGCTTTCTTT.